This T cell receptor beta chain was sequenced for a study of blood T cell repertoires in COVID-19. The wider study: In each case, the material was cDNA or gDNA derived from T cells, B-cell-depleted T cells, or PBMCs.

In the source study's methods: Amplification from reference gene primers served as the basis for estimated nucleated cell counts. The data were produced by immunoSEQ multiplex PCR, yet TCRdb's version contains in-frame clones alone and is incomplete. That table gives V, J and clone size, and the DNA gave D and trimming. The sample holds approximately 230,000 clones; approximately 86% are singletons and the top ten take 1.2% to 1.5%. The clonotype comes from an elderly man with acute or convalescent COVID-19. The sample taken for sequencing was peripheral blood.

CDR3 amino acids: CASSLGRDRQETQYF. CDR3 in DNA: TGTGCCAGCAGCCTCGGCAGGGATCGGCAAGAGACCCAGTACTTC. The rearrangement links TRBV7-2 to TRBJ2-5; maybe TRBD1 (5 bases). V was pared by 5 bases and J by 2 bases, with 15 bases between. The CDR3 spans 15 residues. From germline, CDR1 is SGHTA and CDR2 FQGNSA. The whole variable domain, remainder taken from reference TRBV7-2 and TRBJ2-5, is GAGVSQSPSNKVTEKGKDVELRCDPISGHTALYWYRQSLGQGLEFLIYFQGNSAPDKSGLPSDRFSAERTGGSVSTLTIQRTQQEDSAVYLCASSLGRDRQETQYFGPGTRLLVL.